This T cell receptor (beta chain) originates from a study of shared clonotypes between healthy human individuals. Germline V gives CDR1 SGDLS, CDR2 YYNGEE. There are 15 residues in the CDR3. V lost 4 bases, J lost 8 bases, and 9 bases stayed unmatched. Overall study results and limits: Only blood was sampled; tissue repertoires likely differ.

Clones were sequenced by immunoSEQ multiplex PCR, and TCRdb holds only the in-frame ones, with some missing. The data contain 2.5 million or so clones, about 92% of them singletons. The study drew all its donors from Caucasian adults living in Nashville, Tennessee. Regarding this clone: Its antigen is unknown.

This rearrangement joins TRBV9 to TRBJ1-4, with TRBD1 matching 9 bases. The sequencing input was naive CD4+ T cells sorted from blood. The subset: CD45RA+ positively selected. This receptor was taken from a man younger than 35 in good health. CDR3 protein: CASSPGDRVDEKLFF. The DNA of the CDR3 is TGTGCCAGCAGCCCAGGGGACAGGGTCGACGAAAAACTGTTTTTT.